Listed here are 20 T cell receptor beta chains from one sample, sequenced in a study of OX40 agonist ivuxolimab in advanced cancers. Only in-frame clones appear in the TCRdb table, and some are missing; sequencing was by immunoSEQ multiplex PCR. Here the sample spans about 79,000 clones, 80% to 90% being singletons. This material consisted of CD4+ or CD8+ T cells sorted from blood, taken in a trial of the OX40 agonist ivuxolimab. The receptors derive from an adult with an advanced solid tumor such as melanoma, head and neck, liver or kidney cancer.

The chain has TRBV4-1 and TRBJ2-7; 8 positions agree with TRBD1. Germline V gene sequence: CDR1 MGHRA, CDR2 YSYEKL. This CDR3 is 17 amino acids long. After removal of 0 bases from V and 2 bases from J, the junction contained 9 bases not matched to a gene. CDR3 sequence (DNA): TGCGCCAGCAGCCAAGATCTTGCGACAGGGGACACCTACGAGCAGTACTTC. This encodes CASSQDLATGDTYEQYF.

The J gene is TRBJ2-5, the V gene TRBV5-1; D remains ambiguous. Germline V lookup: CDR1 SGHRS, CDR2 YFSETQ. The V end lost 2 bases, the J end lost 3 bases, and 11 bases lay between the germline ends. The CDR3 spans 14 residues. CDR3 sequence (DNA): TGCGCCAGCAGCTTTGGCAGGATGGAAGAGACCCAGTACTTC. This encodes CASSFGRMEETQYF.

The genes are TRBV5-1 and TRBJ2-1; 7 bases are shared with TRBD2. Germline values: CDR1 SGHRS, CDR2 YFSETQ. The V and J ends lost 6 bases and 6 bases, in that order; junction bases with no gene match: 9. CDR3 size: 14 residues. CDR3 amino acids: CASKWGEGSNEQFF. The DNA for the CDR3 is TGCGCCAGCAAGTGGGGGGAGGGCTCCAATGAGCAGTTCTTC.

The genes are TRBV20-1 and TRBJ2-7, with D unresolved. CDR1 and CDR2 from the germline V gene are DFQATT and SNEGSKA (reference sequence). Trimming shortened V by 1 base and J by 11 bases, and 12 bases separated the two germline ends. This CDR3 spans 11 amino acids. CDR3 DNA: TGCAGTGCTAGAGTGCCCAACGGAAAGTACTTC. As protein: CSARVPNGKYF.

In this sample, this clone turned up once. The chain links TRBV5-1 to TRBJ2-1, with TRBD2 identical over 10 bases. V shed 6 bases, J shed 6 bases, and the junction held 9 bases outside the gene matches. CDR1 is SGHRS and CDR2 is YFSETQ in the germline V gene. The CDR3 spans 15 residues. CDR3 amino acids: CASIIGSSGSNEQFF. The CDR3 DNA reads as TGCGCCAGCATTATTGGGTCTAGCGGGAGCAATGAGCAGTTCTTC.

The rearrangement uses TRBV6-5 and TRBJ1-3; D remains ambiguous. The CDR3 length is 14 residues. V shed 7 bases and J shed 11 bases, with 21 bases lying between them. Germline V gives CDR1 MNHEY, CDR2 SVGAGI. The CDR3 sequence: CASTRLGEQFSIYF. The CDR3 nucleotides read TGTGCCAGCACCCGCCTTGGGGAACAATTCTCCATATATTTT.

The rearrangement joins TRBV5-4 to TRBJ1-2; D not certain. With 0 bases removed from V and 4 bases from J, the gap between germline ends came to 4 bases. The CDR3 totals 12 residues. Germline V lookup: CDR1 SGHNT, CDR2 YYREEE (reference sequence). CDR3 protein: CASSLDIYGYTF. In DNA, the CDR3 is TGTGCCAGCAGCTTGGATATCTATGGCTACACCTTC.

The chain combines TRBV27 with TRBJ1-2; perhaps TRBD1 as D (5 bases). The CDR3 totals 15 residues. Germline V gene data show CDR1 as MNHEY and CDR2 as SMNVEV (reference sequence). V lost 6 bases, J lost 8 bases, and 22 bases lay in between. The CDR3 nucleotides are TGTGCCAGCAGGCGGACCAGGGAAGTTGGGTCGGGCTACACCTTC. Translation gives CASRRTREVGSGYTF.

This chain uses TRBV5-6 with TRBJ2-7; D is possibly TRBD1 or TRBD2 (7 bases each). Per germline, CDR1 SGHDT and CDR2 YYEEEE. This CDR3 spans 15 amino acids. Trimming left V 4 bases short and J 6 bases short, with 20 bases between. In nucleotides, the CDR3 is TGTGCCAGCAGCCCTCAGGGGGGGGACCCCTCCGAGCAGTACTTC. Translation gives CASSPQGGDPSEQYF.

This sequence joins TRBV6-5 and TRBJ1-3, with D hard to call. The CDR3 spans 14 residues. Germline CDR1 MNHEY, CDR2 SVGAGI. The V gene lost 6 bases and the J gene lost 0 bases, with 9 bases spanning the gap. The CDR3 DNA reads as TGTGCCAGCAGCGAGGGAGCCTCTGGAAACACCATATATTTT. This translates into CASSEGASGNTIYF.

The chain uses TRBV2 and TRBJ2-5; 7 nucleotides line up with TRBD1. Per germline, CDR1 SNHLY and CDR2 FYNNEI. This CDR3 is built from 13 residues. V gave up 9 bases and J gave up 3 bases; unmatched junction bases: 7. Here the CDR3 reads CARGGQAEETQYF. CDR3 sequence (DNA): TGTGCCAGAGGAGGACAGGCGGAAGAGACCCAGTACTTC.

The CDR3 sequence: CASRDDSSGANVLTF. As DNA, the CDR3 is TGCGCCAGCAGAGACGACAGCTCTGGGGCCAACGTCCTGACTTTC. The chain has TRBV5-1 and TRBJ2-6; D perhaps matches TRBD1 (5 bases). Germline V gives CDR1 SGHRS, CDR2 YFSETQ. The length of the CDR3 is 15 residues. V lost 5 bases and J lost 0, with 9 bases in between.

This clone was observed a single time. This rearrangement joins TRBV11-2 to TRBJ2-4; D is unresolved. Germline CDR1 and CDR2: SGHAT and FQNNGV. Trimming took off 1 base at V and 6 bases at J, with 13 bases between the two ends. This CDR3 spans 15 amino acids. The CDR3: CASSLGRSIGNIQYF. The DNA of the CDR3 is TGTGCCAGCAGCTTAGGTCGGTCGATCGGAAACATTCAGTACTTC.

V is TRBV5-1 and J is TRBJ2-7, with 8 bases lining up with TRBD2. CDR1 is SGHRS and CDR2 is YFSETQ in the germline V gene. The junction had 7 bases not matched to a gene; V was cut back by 5 bases and J by 0 bases. The CDR3 spans 15 residues. As DNA, the CDR3 is TGCGCCAGCAGGCGATTAGCGGGGAACTCCTACGAGCAGTACTTC. It encodes CASRRLAGNSYEQYF.

The CDR3 bases are TGCGCCAGCAGCTTGGGCGGCGGGGACCAAGAGACCCAGTACTTC. It specifies CASSLGGGDQETQYF. This sequence joins TRBV5-1 and TRBJ2-5; possible D gene TRBD2, 6 bases. Germline assignment: CDR1 SGHRS and CDR2 YFSETQ. The CDR3 consists of 15 residues. The V end was cut by 0 bases, the J end by 0 bases, with 9 bases between.

The chain has TRBV19 and TRBJ1-2; D is possibly TRBD1 (6 bases). This CDR3 contains 13 residues. Germline-derived CDR1 and CDR2 are LNHDA and SQIVND (reference sequence). V lost 7 bases, J lost 2 bases, and 11 bases lay in between. This chain's CDR3 is CASTRQDNYGYTF. For the CDR3, the DNA is TGTGCCAGTACCCGACAGGACAACTATGGCTACACCTTC.

The J gene is TRBJ2-2, the V gene TRBV7-9; 11 bases align to TRBD1. The CDR3 sequence is 17 residues long. J lost 5 bases, V lost 5 bases, and 10 bases had no gene match. Germline loops: CDR1 SEHNR, CDR2 FQNEAQ (reference sequence). The CDR3 nucleotides read TGTGCCAGCAGCCCCAGGACAGGGGGCAATTATACCGGGGAGCTGTTTTTT. Translation gives CASSPRTGGNYTGELFF. Based on the CDR3 plus reference TRBV7-9 and TRBJ2-2, the full variable domain is DTGVSQNPRHKITKRGQNVTFRCDPISEHNRLYWYRQTLGQGPEFLTYFQNEAQLEKSRLLSDRFSAERPKGSFSTLEIQRTEQGDSAMYLCASSPRTGGNYTGELFFGEGSRLTVL.

The chain links TRBV7-3 to TRBJ1-2; D is ambiguous. The CDR3 consists of 13 residues. Germline-derived CDR1 and CDR2 are SGHTA and FQGTGA. Trimming removed 2 bases at V and 14 bases at J, with 18 bases between. The chain's CDR3 is CASSLASTRTWTF. CDR3 coding DNA: TGTGCCAGCAGCTTAGCGTCCACGAGGACGTGGACCTTC.

The rearrangement links TRBV28 to TRBJ1-4; D ambiguous. Germline CDR1 MDHEN, CDR2 SYDVKM. V was pared by 3 bases and J by 4 bases, with 6 bases between. CDR3 length equals 13 residues. For the CDR3, the DNA is TGTGCCAGCAGTTTCCACAATAATGAAAAACTGTTTTTT. Protein product: CASSFHNNEKLFF.

This chain joins TRBV5-1 and TRBJ1-6; D gene unclear. The CDR3 has 15 residues. The germline CDR1 and CDR2 sequences are SGHRS and YFSETQ. Trimming pared 0 bases from V and 7 bases from J, leaving 11 bases between. The CDR3 nucleotides are TGCGCCAGCAGCTTGGACTTTATTCAGAATTCACCCCTCCACTTT. Translation gives CASSLDFIQNSPLHF.